These T cell receptor beta chains were read from a single sample in a study of blood T cell repertoires in COVID-19. Method: immunoSEQ multiplex PCR; TCRdb's copy keeps in-frame clones and lacks some. The sample consists of about 300,000 clones, about 93% of them appearing once. The sample was peripheral blood. These receptors came from a young woman with COVID-19, enrolled during active disease. The CDR3 runs from the conserved cysteine through the conserved F or W. Size tells how often a clone was seen (once, few, many) or the class of an expanded clone, and some rows leave it out.

j_call | v_call | clone_size | cdr3_aa
TRBJ2-1 | TRBV2 | once | CASSGYNEQFF
TRBJ1-4 | TRBV9 | once | CASSERATNEKLFF
TRBJ2-1 | TRBV4-3 | . | CASSQETDSYNEQFF
TRBJ2-3 | TRBV9 | . | CASSPRTSGRGDTQYF
TRBJ2-5 | TRBV3-1/TRBV3-2 | . | CASSQETGWETQYF
TRBJ1-1 | TRBV12-3/TRBV12-4 | . | CASSQQVRGAFF
TRBJ1-5 | TRBV15 | . | CATSPGQLNQPQHF
TRBJ2-7 | TRBV24-1 | . | CATSDWSPGRAYEQYF
TRBJ1-6 | TRBV28 | . | CASGRTQERSPLHF
TRBJ1-5 | TRBV2 | . | CASSQRTGPNQPQHF
TRBJ1-4 | TRBV6-5 | . | CASSVTSYNEKLFF
TRBJ2-3 | TRBV7-9 | . | CASSPGLAGSDTQYF
TRBJ1-1 | TRBV6-1 | . | CASSEDLTGQPNTEAFF